This T cell receptor (beta chain) was retrieved from a study of shared clonotypes between healthy human individuals. In the case of this clone: Antigen: not known.

Study results and limitations: Generally, estimated richness proved larger in naive subsets than it did in memory subsets.

The CDR3 loop spans 16 amino acids. V dropped 3 bases and J dropped 6; count of bases not matched to a gene: 8. Germline assignment: CDR1 KGHSH and CDR2 LQKENI. For every subset, genomic DNA was evenly distributed across several immunoSEQ plates. Each PCR replicate from the sorted subsets contained 200 to 250 ng DNA, which is some 32,000 T cell genomes. TCRdb's table, derived via immunoSEQ multiplex PCR, lists solely in-frame clones and lacks some. The table has about 2.4 million clones, 93% seen once. Material for sequencing was naive CD4+ T cells from PBMCs. The sample's subset: CD45RA+ positively selected. The genes are TRBV18 and TRBJ1-6, with 7 nucleotides matching TRBD1. This TCR was recovered from a man between 18 and 29 years old in good health. Some clones in this sample may be carry-over from other donors' samples. CDR3 sequence: CASSPDRMGTNSPLHF. The CDR3 DNA sequence: TGTGCCAGCTCACCGGACAGGATGGGTACTAATTCACCCCTCCACTTT.